The 25 T cell receptor beta chains below were found in one sample sequenced in a study of cytomegalovirus exposure and HLA in healthy donors. The PCR employed 60 Vbeta primers together with 13 Jbeta primers. Profiled with immunoSEQ multiplex PCR; TCRdb holds only in-frame clones, not every one. The data hold 150,000 to 200,000 clones, with 82% observed a single time. Sequences were obtained from PBMCs. The receptors were gathered from a man aged 35 to 55 in good health and CMV-seronegative.

The sample holds a few counts of this clone. V usage is TRBV5-4 and J usage is TRBJ1-1, with D perhaps TRBD1 (6 bases). Trimming stripped 2 bases from V and 3 bases from J, with 8 bases between. Per the germline V gene, CDR1 is SGHNT and CDR2 is YYREEE (reference sequence). CDR3 size: 13 residues. The CDR3 reads CASSFEGDTEAFF. CDR3 nucleotide sequence: TGTGCCAGCAGCTTTGAGGGGGACACTGAAGCTTTCTTT.

The rearrangement joins TRBV5-8 to TRBJ2-5, with TRBD1 matching over 7 bases. Germline values: CDR1 SGHTS, CDR2 YDEGEE. The CDR3 spans 15 residues. The V segment lost 0 bases and the J segment 5 bases; nucleotides outside the gene matches: 7. The CDR3 sequence is CASSLDFQGDETQYF. CDR3 sequence (DNA): TGTGCCAGCAGCTTGGATTTTCAGGGGGATGAGACCCAGTACTTC.

The chain is built from TRBV29-1 and TRBJ2-5, with D possibly matching TRBD2 (6 bases). Trimming stripped 5 bases from V and 5 bases from J, with 12 bases between. The CDR3 extends over 12 amino acids. Looked up from germline, CDR1 is SQVTM and CDR2 is ANQGSEA. CDR3 DNA sequence: TGCAGCGTTCGGTTGGGGAGGGAGACCCAGTACTTC. It specifies CSVRLGRETQYF.

This sequence joins TRBV7-3 and TRBJ2-1; TRBD2 agrees at 7 bases. The V gene's germline CDR1 is SGHTA and CDR2 FQGTGA. CDR3 length: 16 amino acids. The ends lost 0 bases at V and 9 bases at J; junction bases unmatched: 11. The DNA of the CDR3 is TGTGCCAGCAGCTTAACGGGTAAAGGGGTAGCGGGTGAGCAGTTCTTC. Protein: CASSLTGKGVAGEQFF. Full variable domain (outside the CDR3, taken from reference TRBV7-3 and TRBJ2-1): GAGVSQTPSNKVTEKGKYVELRCDPISGHTALYWYRQSLGQGPEFLIYFQGTGAADDSGLPNDRFFAVRPEGSVSTLKIQRTERGDSAVYLCASSLTGKGVAGEQFFGPGTRLTVL.

The rearrangement uses TRBV4-3 and TRBJ1-5; 7 bases agree with TRBD1. Trimming took 0 bases from V and 2 from J; bases not matched to a gene: 7. The CDR3 covers 17 residues. The germline gives CDR1 LGHNA, CDR2 YSLEER. The DNA of the CDR3 is TGCGCCAGCAGCCAAGAGGCGGGACAGCCGGGCAATCAGCCCCAGCATTTT. As protein: CASSQEAGQPGNQPQHF.

This clone was detected only a few times. As DNA, the CDR3 is TGTGCCAGCACCCCTAGGGGGTCTGAAGCTTTCTTT. This codes for CASTPRGSEAFF. The chain links TRBV5-4 to TRBJ1-1; weak D call: TRBD1 (6 bases). V was cut by 6 bases and J by 6 bases, with 12 bases left in between. Germline V CDR1 and CDR2: SGHNT, YYREEE (reference sequence). The CDR3 totals 12 residues.

J is TRBJ1-2 and V is TRBV28; 8 nucleotides align to TRBD1. The CDR3 contains 14 residues. V lost 5 bases, J lost 7 bases, and 9 bases stayed unmatched. From germline, CDR1 is MDHEN and CDR2 SYDVKM. DNA for the CDR3: TGTGCCAGCAGTGGACAGGGACGCCCTTCTGGCTACACCTTC. It translates to CASSGQGRPSGYTF.

The count of this clone is one. This chain joins TRBV27 and TRBJ2-3, with D possibly TRBD2 on 6 matching bases. Trimming removed 6 bases at V and 2 bases at J, with 12 bases between. Germline lookup yields CDR1 MNHEY and CDR2 SMNVEV (reference sequence). This CDR3 is built from 14 residues. This chain's CDR3 is CASSPGVPTDTQYF. CDR3 nucleotides: TGTGCCAGCAGCCCGGGGGTACCCACAGATACGCAGTATTTT.

The rearrangement links TRBV6-5 to TRBJ2-7, with TRBD2 as a possible D gene (7 bases). The CDR3 consists of 14 residues. Between the trimmed V and J ends, which lost 3 bases and 6 bases, there was a span of 15 bases. Germline CDR1 reads MNHEY; CDR2 reads SVGAGI. The CDR3 nucleotides are TGTGCCAGCAGTTATGGGGGAGGGGGACTCGAGCAGTACTTC. Protein product: CASSYGGGGLEQYF.

The chain links TRBV12-5 to TRBJ2-1; TRBD2 aligns across 11 bases. With V trimmed by 3 bases and J by 7 bases, 2 bases remained unmatched. The CDR3 consists of 14 residues. Germline V CDR1 and CDR2: LGHNT, FRNRAP. The CDR3, as DNA: TGTGCTAGTGGTTTTAGCGGGAGGGCTAATGAGCAGTTCTTC. Its translation is CASGFSGRANEQFF.

As for this clone: An end of the junction differs from the germline gene, which may be a read error. The chain has TRBV27 and TRBJ2-3, with TRBD2 matching 11 bases. Germline CDR1 is MNHEY and CDR2 is SMNVEV (reference sequence). This CDR3 spans 18 amino acids. CDR3 sequence reads: CASTLLGTSGLHTNTQYF. CDR3 nucleotides: TGTGCCAGCACTCTACTCGGGACTAGCGGCCTACACACAAATACGCAGTATTTT.

V usage is TRBV11-3 and J usage is TRBJ2-1; D is possibly TRBD2 (7 bases). The CDR3 extends over 15 amino acids. CDR1 is SGHNT and CDR2 is YENEEA in the germline V gene. V was clipped by 6 bases and J by 5 bases, with 17 bases between them. CDR3 residues: CASRERGGDNNEQFF. CDR3 nucleotide sequence: TGTGCCAGCAGAGAAAGGGGAGGGGACAACAATGAGCAGTTCTTC.

This chain uses TRBV4-3 with TRBJ2-7; D unresolved. The length of the CDR3 is 16 residues. Germline-derived CDR1 and CDR2 are LGHNA and YSLEER. V lost 0 bases and J lost 2, with 14 bases in between. CDR3 in amino acids: CASSQDYSRVAYEQYF. In DNA form, the CDR3 reads TGCGCCAGCAGCCAAGATTACTCACGGGTGGCCTACGAGCAGTACTTC.

V is TRBV27 and J is TRBJ2-7; 11 nucleotides agree with TRBD2. CDR3 length equals 19 residues. The trim removed 3 bases at V and 4 bases at J, leaving 17 bases unmatched. Germline V CDR1 and CDR2: MNHEY, SMNVEV (reference sequence). This chain's CDR3 is CASSFGTSGIGGAPYEQYF. Written as DNA, the CDR3 is TGTGCCAGCAGTTTCGGGACTAGCGGAATCGGTGGGGCCCCTTACGAGCAGTACTTC.

CDR3 nucleotide sequence: TGTGCCAGCAGCCAAATCTTTGAGCAGTTCTTC. This encodes CASSQIFEQFF. This chain uses TRBV14 with TRBJ2-1; no definite D call. This CDR3 has 11 amino acids. Trimming removed 2 bases from V and 9 bases from J, with 5 bases in between. Germline V gene data show CDR1 as SGHDN and CDR2 as FVKESK.

The rearrangement uses TRBV19 and TRBJ1-2; 9 bases line up with TRBD1. Trimming removed 5 bases from V and 4 bases from J; junction bases left unmatched: 8. This CDR3 contains 15 residues. From germline, CDR1 is LNHDA and CDR2 SQIVND (reference sequence). The CDR3 region is CASSPRGQGTYGYTF. The CDR3 DNA reads as TGTGCCAGTAGTCCGCGGGGACAGGGAACCTATGGCTACACCTTC.

The gene calls are TRBV28 and TRBJ1-5; unclear D gene. This CDR3 is built from 13 residues. Germline lookup yields CDR1 MDHEN and CDR2 SYDVKM. V was trimmed by 6 bases and J by 4 bases, leaving 10 bases between them. This chain's CDR3 is CASSTVPNQPQHF. The CDR3 DNA sequence: TGTGCCAGCAGCACAGTCCCGAATCAGCCCCAGCATTTT.

This chain links TRBV28 with TRBJ1-1; TRBD1 matches at 10 bases. The CDR3 totals 15 residues. Germline loops: CDR1 MDHEN, CDR2 SYDVKM. After removal of 7 bases from V and 7 bases from J, the junction contained 12 bases not matched to a gene. The CDR3 DNA reads as TGTGCCAGCATTTTCGACAGGGGGCGTCCCCATGAAGCTTTCTTT. It codes for CASIFDRGRPHEAFF. Using reference TRBV28 and TRBJ1-1 for the parts outside the CDR3, the full variable domain is DVKVTQSSRYLVKRTGEKVFLECVQDMDHENMFWYRQDPGLGLRLIYFSYDVKMKEKGDIPEGYSVSREKKERFSLILESASTNQTSMYLCASIFDRGRPHEAFFGQGTRLTVV.

The V gene is TRBV5-1, the J gene TRBJ2-1; 8 nucleotides align to TRBD1. V lost 3 bases to trimming and J lost 4 bases; unmatched junction nucleotides: 6. This CDR3 is 15 amino acids long. Germline V gene data show CDR1 as SGHRS and CDR2 as YFSETQ. CDR3 DNA: TGCGCCAGCAGCTCCGGGACAGGACCTTACAATGAGCAGTTCTTC. It codes for CASSSGTGPYNEQFF. The full variable domain, completed using reference TRBV5-1 and TRBJ2-1, is KAGVTQTPRYLIKTRGQQVTLSCSPISGHRSVSWYQQTPGQGLQFLFEYFSETQRNKGNFPGRFSGRQFSNSRSEMNVSTLELGDSALYLCASSSGTGPYNEQFFGPGTRLTVL.

The chain links TRBV6-5 to TRBJ1-6, with D tentatively TRBD1 (6 bases). Germline CDR1 is MNHEY and CDR2 is SVGAGI. The V end lost 6 bases, the J end lost 5 bases, and 14 bases lay between the germline ends. The CDR3 length is 15 residues. The DNA of the CDR3 is TGTGCCAGCAGGGCCCCAGGGGCCAATAATTCACCCCTCCACTTT. It specifies CASRAPGANNSPLHF.

This clone is a singleton in its sample. V gene TRBV27 combines with J gene TRBJ2-7, with TRBD1 identical over 11 bases. After removal of 3 bases from V and 7 bases from J, the junction contained 8 bases not matched to a gene. The CDR3 is 15 residues long. The germline V gene encodes CDR1 MNHEY and CDR2 SMNVEV (reference sequence). CDR3 sequence (DNA): TGTGCCAGCAGTTTCCGGGACAGGGGGGTGGCTGAGCAGTACTTC. This gives the protein CASSFRDRGVAEQYF.

The chain carries TRBV6-5 and TRBJ1-1; D not resolved. Germline CDR1 and CDR2: MNHEY and SVGAGI. V was cut by 5 bases and J by 0 bases, with 7 bases left in between. The CDR3 has 13 residues. The CDR3 DNA reads as TGTGCCAGCAGTAAGCCTATGAACACTGAAGCTTTCTTT. Encoded protein: CASSKPMNTEAFF.

The chain links TRBV27 to TRBJ1-1, with 8 bases that match TRBD1. The germline CDR1 and CDR2 sequences are MNHEY and SMNVEV (reference sequence). This CDR3 is 13 amino acids long. Trimming removed 5 bases from V and 4 bases from J; junction bases left unmatched: 3. The CDR3 nucleotides read TGTGCCAGCAGTCTCGGGACAGGCACTGAAGCTTTCTTT. This translates into CASSLGTGTEAFF.

The chain has TRBV7-8 and TRBJ1-5, with TRBD1 matching over 9 bases. CDR1 and CDR2 from the germline V gene are SGHVS and FQNEAQ. The CDR3 loop spans 15 amino acids. V was pared by 1 base and J by 6 bases, with 4 bases of the junction left unmatched. CDR3 residues: CASSLGDRAGQPQHF. CDR3 DNA sequence: TGTGCCAGCAGCTTAGGGGACAGGGCGGGTCAGCCCCAGCATTTT.

As concerns this clone: Germline and junction disagree at one end, which may indicate a read error. This sequence joins TRBV7-7 and TRBJ2-6, with 8 bases identical to TRBD1. Germline assignment: CDR1 SSHAT and CDR2 FNYEAQ (reference sequence). The CDR3 has 16 residues. CDR3 sequence: CASSSDRGTGANVLTF. For the CDR3, the DNA is TGTGCTAGCAGCTCAGACAGGGGAACAGGGGCCAACGTCCTGACTTTC.